What follows describes a single TCR beta chain. The antigen this receptor binds is unknown. No base qualities exist here, and no much larger clone lies one base off it. This sample was included in a study of response to subunit inactivated influenza vaccine (dated by TCRdb to 2017 to 2018). In the study overall: Deep quantitative profiling of the T cell receptor repertoire was used in the study to follow responses to a trivalent subunit inactivated influenza vaccine.

The CDR3 starts with the cysteine, ends with the phenylalanine, and has 15 residues. Only the CDR3 portion is preserved as DNA: 45 bases, with reading frame beginning at the first base. The CDR1 and CDR2 encoded by the germline V gene (reference sequence) are WNHNN and SYGVQD. V loses 3 bases, J loses 2 bases, and the germline ends lie 12 bases apart. Libraries were made using RT-PCR. For sequencing, an Illumina HiSeq 2500 was employed. In TCRdb, the public reads were trimmed at Q25 with fastp and aligned with MiXCR, with productive beta chains retained. Rows are combined by CDR3 protein, so each entry shows the most common genes and DNA. For this sample there are about 240,000 distinct CDR3 sequences; 9% to 15% appear just once. Clones ranked in the top ten supply 7.5% to 10% of the sample. The study at large found these results: The authors suggested that each seasonal influenza vaccination may recruit only a limited number of new T cells.

The sequence joins TRBV10-1 to TRBJ2-3, with TRBD2 as a weak D call on 6 bases. This material consisted of non-naive T cells sorted from PBMCs, taken roughly 15 days before vaccination. What this sample's cell subset or site label stands for: memory T cell fraction. This TCR was sampled from a man between 45 and 60 years old who received an inactivated influenza vaccine. Donor details come from another sample of the same person, matched by shared clones. The base sequence is TGCGCCAGCAGTGACTACGGGGGAAACACAGATACGCAGTATTTT. Translated, it gives CASSDYGGNTDTQYF.